Listed below are T cell receptor beta chains from one sample, sequenced in a study of beta chain features in type 1 diabetes. The protocol was immunoSEQ multiplex PCR, while the TCRdb copy is restricted to in-frame clones and leaves out a portion. The sample holds around 430,000 clones, 30% seen once. The sequencing sample was made of naive CD4+ T cells from blood. The receptor source for this set is a man between 18 and 35 years old in good health. Each CDR3 is given with its conserved first and last residue. Fields, in order: V gene, clone size, D gene, J gene, CDR3 DNA, CDR3 protein. The D gene is left open where the match is weak. The size of a clone is reported for some rows only, either as once, few or many, or as a class for expanded clones.

>TRBV7-8|NA|NA|TRBJ2-3
TGTGCCAGCAGCCCCACGAGGGTTGGGGCAGATACGCAGTATTTT
CASSPTRVGADTQYF
>TRBV7-9|NA|NA|TRBJ2-1
TGTGCCAGCAGCTTAAACGGGGAGCGATTCAATGAGCAGTTCTTC
CASSLNGERFNEQFF
>TRBV15|NA|NA|TRBJ2-5
TGTGCCACCAGCCCTGGACAGATCCAAGAGACCCAGTACTTC
CATSPGQIQETQYF
>TRBV30|NA|NA|TRBJ2-7
TGTGCCTGGAAAAGACTGAACCTAGGCAACGAGCAGTACTTC
CAWKRLNLGNEQYF
>TRBV25-1|NA|NA|TRBJ2-1
TGTGCCAGCAGTGTGGGCTATGAGCAGTTCTTC
CASSVGYEQFF
>TRBV30|few|NA|TRBJ2-7
TGTGCCTGGGCCGGGACACCGAGCTCCTACGAGCAGTACTTC
CAWAGTPSSYEQYF
>TRBV7-2|NA|NA|TRBJ2-7
TGTGCCAGCAGCTTTTATACCGGGAGCGAGCAGTACTTC
CASSFYTGSEQYF
>TRBV13|NA|TRBD2|TRBJ2-3
TGTGCCAGCAGCGTATGGACTAGCGGGAAGACAGATACGCAGTATTTT
CASSVWTSGKTDTQYF
>TRBV15|NA|NA|TRBJ1-2
TGTGCCACCCCCAGAGGCTACACCTTC
CATPRGYTF
>TRBV7-8|once|TRBD2|TRBJ2-3
TGTGCCAGCAGCTTAGTTCGACTAGCCCCTATTAGCACAGATACGCAGTATTTT
CASSLVRLAPISTDTQYF
>TRBV5-1|NA|NA|TRBJ2-1
TGCGCCAGCAGCCCCCGGACGGCTAGCTCCTACAATGAGCAGTTCTTC
CASSPRTASSYNEQFF
>TRBV7-9|NA|NA|TRBJ2-7
TGTGCCAGCAGCCACCGGAGGGATACCTACGAGCAGTACTTC
CASSHRRDTYEQYF
>TRBV19|few|NA|TRBJ2-7
TGTGCCAGTAGACGCACCAACTACGAGCAGTACTTC
CASRRTNYEQYF
>TRBV14|few|NA|TRBJ2-5
TGTGCCAGCAGCCAAGTTCGAGAGACCCAGTACTTC
CASSQVRETQYF
>TRBV15|NA|NA|TRBJ2-3
TGTGCCACCAGCAGAGACCGAGGCACTGATACGCAGTATTTT
CATSRDRGTDTQYF
>TRBV6-1|NA|TRBD2|TRBJ2-3
TGTGCCAGCAGTCGGCTAGCGGGAGTAGATACGCAGTATTTT
CASSRLAGVDTQYF
>TRBV29-1|few|NA|TRBJ1-2
TGCAGCGCCCCTTCCCGGTATGGCTACACCTTC
CSAPSRYGYTF
>TRBV6-5|few|TRBD2|TRBJ2-1
TGTGCCAGCAGCTCCAGCGGGGTTTCCTACAATGAGCAGTTCTTC
CASSSSGVSYNEQFF
>TRBV6-5|few|TRBD2|TRBJ2-3
TGTGCCAGCAGTCAGAGACTAGCGGGAGTGGATACGCAGTATTTT
CASSQRLAGVDTQYF
>TRBV5-4|few|NA|TRBJ2-1
TGTGCCAGCAGCTTGTTCGGACTGACAGAAAATGAGCAGTTCTTC
CASSLFGLTENEQFF
>TRBV7-9|NA|NA|TRBJ2-3
TGTGCCAGCAGCTATAACAGAGATACGCAGTATTTT
CASSYNRDTQYF
>TRBV7-2|NA|NA|TRBJ2-5
TGTGCCAGCAGCTTAGCCGAGACCCAGTACTTC
CASSLAETQYF
>TRBV30|NA|TRBD1|TRBJ2-7
TGTGCCTTAAGGGACAGGGCAACGTACGAGCAGTACTTC
CALRDRATYEQYF
>TRBV6-6|few|NA|TRBJ2-6
TGTGCCAGCAGTTACCCGGGAGAAGGGGCCAACGTCCTGACTTTC
CASSYPGEGANVLTF
>TRBV10-3|NA|TRBD2|TRBJ2-7
TGTGCCATCAGTGGGACTAGCGGGGACTACGAGCAGTACTTC
CAISGTSGDYEQYF
>TRBV7-3|few|TRBD2|TRBJ2-7
TGTGCCAGCAGCTTCAGCCCAACGGGGGGCGAGCAGTACTTC
CASSFSPTGGEQYF
>TRBV30|NA|NA|TRBJ2-3
TGTGCCTGGAGGTCCAGCGGAAGCACAGATACGCAGTATTTT
CAWRSSGSTDTQYF
>TRBV7-2|NA|TRBD2|TRBJ2-3
TGTGCCAGCAGCTTAGAAGCGGGAGGGCCCGGGAGAGATACGCAGTATTTT
CASSLEAGGPGRDTQYF
>TRBV4-3|NA|NA|TRBJ2-3
TGCGCCAGCAGCCAAGATTCCGCTGCAGATACGCAGTATTTT
CASSQDSAADTQYF
>TRBV25-1|few|NA|TRBJ2-2
TGTGCCAGCAGTGAGGCTAGTTGGGGGGAGCTGTTTTTT
CASSEASWGELFF
>TRBV9|NA|TRBD1|TRBJ2-3
TGTGCCAGCAGCGCGGGACAGGGGACAGATACGCAGTATTTT
CASSAGQGTDTQYF
>TRBV28|NA|NA|TRBJ2-3
TGTGCCAGCAGTTCAAACACGTACCGGGATACGCAGTATTTT
CASSSNTYRDTQYF
>TRBV4-2|NA|NA|TRBJ2-3
TGTGCCAGCAGCCAAAGAACGGGTCGCGACACAGATACGCAGTATTTT
CASSQRTGRDTDTQYF
>TRBV14|NA|NA|TRBJ1-2
TGTGCCAGCAGCTTCACCAGCAGGGCGTCGGATGGCTACACCTTC
CASSFTSRASDGYTF
>TRBV7-6|NA|TRBD1|TRBJ2-1
TGTGCCAGCAGCGGGACAGGGGCTGAGCAGTTCTTC
CASSGTGAEQFF
>TRBV27|once|NA|TRBJ1-1
TGTGCCAGCAGTAGGGCGGGCCTGAACACTGAAGCTTTCTTT
CASSRAGLNTEAFF
>TRBV28|few|NA|TRBJ1-2
TGTGCCAGCAGATCCGGCACGGGGACTAACTATGGCTACACCTTC
CASRSGTGTNYGYTF
>TRBV30|few|NA|TRBJ2-3
TGTGCCTGGAGGCTAGCGACCCATACGCAGTATTTT
CAWRLATHTQYF
>TRBV15|NA|NA|TRBJ2-1
TGTGCCACCAGCAGAGATCGGGACGGAGGACCTTACAATGAGCAGTTCTTC
CATSRDRDGGPYNEQFF
>TRBV9|NA|NA|TRBJ2-7
TGTGCCAGCAGCGTAGACCAGACGCCTTACGCGCAGTACTTC
CASSVDQTPYAQYF
>TRBV4-2|few|TRBD1|TRBJ1-2
TGTGCCAGCAGCCAAGACTGGACAGGTCCCAACTATGGCTACACCTTC
CASSQDWTGPNYGYTF
>TRBV2|few|NA|TRBJ2-5
TGTGCCAGCAGTAGGGGGTACTCTCCGGAGACCCAGTACTTC
CASSRGYSPETQYF
>TRBV6-6|NA|NA|TRBJ1-5
TGTGCCAGCAGTCCCGGGCAGGGAGCTAATCAGCCCCAGCATTTT
CASSPGQGANQPQHF
>TRBV30|few|NA|TRBJ1-1
TGTGCCTGGGGAAGGGACCCCAACACTGAAGCTTTCTTT
CAWGRDPNTEAFF
>TRBV4-1|NA|TRBD2|TRBJ2-7
TGCGCCAGCAGTAAGAGTGGGACTAGCGCCTCCTACGAGCAGTACTTC
CASSKSGTSASYEQYF
>TRBV7-9|few|TRBD2|TRBJ2-2
TGTGCCAGCAGCTTCTCGGGCGGGAGTGGCACCGGGGAGCTGTTTTTT
CASSFSGGSGTGELFF
>TRBV30|few|NA|TRBJ1-3
TGTGCCTGGAGTGTACTTCGGGACACCATATATTTT
CAWSVLRDTIYF
>TRBV14|few|NA|TRBJ2-6
TGTGCCAGCAGCCAGAGGCCAATTTCTGGGGCCAACGTCCTGACTTTC
CASSQRPISGANVLTF
>TRBV6-6|NA|NA|TRBJ2-3
TGTGCCAGCACTAGCGGCACAGATACGCAGTATTTT
CASTSGTDTQYF
>TRBV28|few|NA|TRBJ1-2
TGTGCCAGCAGCTTAGATTTCGCTAACTATGGCTACACCTTC
CASSLDFANYGYTF
>TRBV30|few|NA|TRBJ2-1
TGTGCCTGGAGTGAATGGAATGAGCAGTTCTTC
CAWSEWNEQFF
>TRBV29-1|few|NA|TRBJ2-3
TGCAGCGTCCCCAGACAGGGAGGTGGCACAGATACGCAGTATTTT
CSVPRQGGGTDTQYF
>TRBV28|NA|TRBD2|TRBJ2-7
TGTGCCAGCAGGCCCGCGGGACTAGCGTCCTACGAGCAGTACTTC
CASRPAGLASYEQYF
>TRBV14|NA|TRBD1|TRBJ2-7
TGTGCCAGCAGCCAAGGCTTGGGACAGGCCTACGAGCAGTACTTC
CASSQGLGQAYEQYF